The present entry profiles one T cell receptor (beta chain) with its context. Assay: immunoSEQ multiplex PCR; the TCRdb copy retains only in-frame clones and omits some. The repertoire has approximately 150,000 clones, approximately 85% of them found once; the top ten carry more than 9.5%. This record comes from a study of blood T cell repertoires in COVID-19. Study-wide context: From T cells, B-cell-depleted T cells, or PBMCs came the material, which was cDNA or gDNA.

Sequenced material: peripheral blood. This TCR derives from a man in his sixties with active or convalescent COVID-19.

The CDR3 DNA sequence: TGTGCCAGTAGTATGCGCCGGGACAGGGCTGTTGGTAACACCTTC. As protein: CASSMRRDRAVGNTF. The rearrangement joins TRBV19 to TRBJ1-2, with 9 nucleotides matching TRBD1. Looked up from germline, CDR1 is LNHDA and CDR2 is SQIVND (reference sequence). The CDR3 sequence is 15 residues long. The V segment lost 3 bases and the J segment 12 bases; nucleotides outside the gene matches: 14.